These 30 T cell receptor beta chains were sequenced from one sample in a study of blood T cells in healthy people across ages. Through a sample-barcoded 5' primer and a J-beta primer mix, a second PCR was run for roughly 7 to 11 cycles. Using its own MiXCR run on the 5' RACE reads, TCRdb lists one record per CDR3 protein. The sample includes around 800,000 distinct CDR3 sequences, under 45% of them seen just once. Sequencing was performed on blood. Source of these receptors: a man between 60 and 70 years old in good health.

About this clonotype itself: A read error may produce the germline difference seen at one junction end. The chain carries TRBV4-3 and TRBJ2-5; D gene uncertain. Germline loops: CDR1 LGHNA, CDR2 YSLEER. The CDR3 consists of 14 residues. The CDR3 sequence: CASSRGRQQETRYF. Here the CDR3 DNA reads TGCGCCAGCAGCCGCGGACGGCAGCAAGAGACCCGGTACTTC.

The rearrangement joins TRBV27 to TRBJ2-1; the match to TRBD2 covers 16 bases. CDR3 size: 19 residues. V dropped 3 bases and J dropped 1; count of bases not matched to a gene: 6. The germline gives CDR1 MNHEY, CDR2 SMNVEV (reference sequence). The CDR3 DNA sequence: TGTGCCAGCAGTTTCCCGGGACTAGCGGGGGGGCGATCCTACAATGAGCAGTTCTTC. Its translation is CASSFPGLAGGRSYNEQFF.

The sample holds a few counts of this clonotype. The V call is TRBV28, the J call TRBJ2-7, with 10 positions matching TRBD2. J gave up 3 bases and V 6 bases, and 5 bases lay outside the gene matches. Per the germline V gene, CDR1 is MDHEN and CDR2 is SYDVKM. CDR3 size: 14 residues. CDR3 in amino acids: CASSGPSGGYEQYF. CDR3 coding DNA: TGTGCCAGCAGCGGCCCTAGCGGGGGCTACGAGCAGTACTTC.

V and J are TRBV20-1 and TRBJ1-5, with D possibly matching TRBD1 (5 bases). The V end lost 4 bases, the J end lost 4 bases, and 14 bases lay between the germline ends. Germline V gene sequence: CDR1 DFQATT, CDR2 SNEGSKA (reference sequence). The CDR3 spans 14 residues. In DNA, the CDR3 is TGCAGTGCTAAGTGGACTGGGGGAAATCAGCCCCAGCATTTT. Its protein is CSAKWTGGNQPQHF.

This clonotype was observed a handful of times. V gene TRBV4-3 combines with J gene TRBJ2-1; 8 bases fit TRBD2. Germline assignment: CDR1 LGHNA and CDR2 YSLEER. V lost 0 bases to trimming and J lost 7 bases; unmatched junction nucleotides: 8. This CDR3 has 16 residues. The CDR3 loop reads CASSQDIRGGRNEQFF. CDR3 nucleotides: TGCGCCAGCAGCCAAGACATCCGGGGGGGCCGGAATGAGCAGTTCTTC.

This clonotype showed up just a few times. The CDR3 loop is CAIDERGGYEQFF. The CDR3 bases are TGTGCCATCGATGAGCGGGGGGGCTATGAGCAGTTCTTC. The chain is built from TRBV10-3 and TRBJ2-1, with 10 bases that match TRBD2. J gave up 8 bases and V 8 bases, and 6 bases lay outside the gene matches. This CDR3 region has 13 residues. Germline CDR1 and CDR2: ENHRY and SYGVKD.

V usage is TRBV10-1 and J usage is TRBJ2-7; D remains ambiguous. Germline loops: CDR1 WNHNN, CDR2 SYGVQD (reference sequence). This CDR3 contains 12 residues. V gave up 10 bases and J gave up 2 bases, with 12 bases separating them. CDR3 sequence: CAIKHTAYEQYF. The CDR3, as DNA: TGCGCCATCAAGCACACGGCCTACGAGCAGTACTTC.

The J gene is TRBJ2-4, the V gene TRBV6-1, with D possibly matching TRBD2 (6 bases). Trimming cost V 2 bases and J 5 bases, with 10 bases left between them. CDR1 is MNHNS and CDR2 is SASEGT in the germline V gene. The length of the CDR3 is 14 residues. The CDR3 nucleotides are TGTGCCAGCAGTGAATTCGGGGGTGAAAACATTCAGTACTTC. It translates to CASSEFGGENIQYF.

This chain uses TRBV3-1 with TRBJ1-2; TRBD1 might be the D (5 bases). Germline assignment: CDR1 LGHDT and CDR2 YNNKEL (reference sequence). Trimming took off 1 base at V and 8 bases at J, with 11 bases between the two ends. The CDR3 has 13 amino acids. The CDR3 DNA sequence: TGTGCCAGCAGCCAAGGTGGGACGTGGGGCTACACCTTC. This sequence encodes CASSQGGTWGYTF.

The chain couples TRBV20-1 to TRBJ2-2; D gene ambiguous. The CDR3 is 14 residues long. Looked up from germline, CDR1 is DFQATT and CDR2 is SNEGSKA (reference sequence). V shed 2 bases and J shed 6 bases, with 13 bases lying between them. CDR3 residues: CSARLRSDSGELFF. CDR3 nucleotides: TGCAGTGCTAGACTTCGATCCGACTCCGGGGAGCTGTTTTTT.

The chain has TRBV5-5 and TRBJ2-7; no clear D gene. The CDR3 loop spans 15 amino acids. Trimming removed 2 bases at V and 1 base at J, with 13 bases between. Germline assignment: CDR1 SGHKS and CDR2 YYEKEE (reference sequence). The CDR3 loop reads CASSLGFVDSYEQYF. The CDR3 region has the DNA TGTGCCAGCAGCTTAGGATTTGTGGATTCCTACGAGCAGTACTTC.

Comment on this clonotype: A read error may account for a junction end that differs from germline. The V and J genes are TRBV7-9 and TRBJ2-5; D gene uncertain. The germline V gene has CDR1 SEHNR and CDR2 FQNEAQ (reference sequence). The length of the CDR3 is 12 residues. CDR3 in amino acids: CSSLGLKETQYF. The CDR3 DNA follows: TGTTCCAGCCTCGGGCTCAAAGAGACCCAGTACTTC.

The chain has TRBV3-1 and TRBJ1-5; a possible D gene is TRBD1 (5 bases). The V and J ends lost 0 bases and 7 bases respectively, with 13 bases between them. Germline CDR1 and CDR2: LGHDT and YNNKEL (reference sequence). This CDR3 is 15 amino acids long. The CDR3 sequence is CASSQDLIRGQPQHF. DNA of the CDR3: TGTGCCAGCAGCCAAGATCTTATTAGGGGACAGCCCCAGCATTTT. The variable domain in full, with the rest retrieved from reference TRBV3-1 and TRBJ1-5, is DTAVSQTPKYLVTQMGNDKSIKCEQNLGHDTMYWYKQDSKKFLKIMFSYNNKELIINETVPNRFSPKSPDKAHLNLHINSLELGDSAVYFCASSQDLIRGQPQHFGDGTRLSIL.

This clonotype was recorded at least ten times. The chain has TRBV27 and TRBJ2-2; 7 positions agree with TRBD2. The germline gives CDR1 MNHEY, CDR2 SMNVEV (reference sequence). The CDR3 totals 16 residues. V trimming: 6 bases; J trimming: 0 bases; junction bases outside the gene matches: 7. This CDR3 reads CASRPGTTPNTGELFF. As DNA, the CDR3 is TGTGCCAGCAGACCCGGGACTACCCCGAACACCGGGGAGCTGTTTTTT.

The chain uses TRBV27 and TRBJ1-2; D unresolved. The CDR3 runs 13 residues. Germline V CDR1 and CDR2: MNHEY, SMNVEV (reference sequence). V was pared by 3 bases and J by 7 bases, with 12 bases between. CDR3: CASSFGHEGGYTF. CDR3 DNA sequence: TGTGCCAGCAGTTTTGGGCATGAAGGTGGCTACACCTTC.

The chain has TRBV5-1 and TRBJ1-6; TRBD1 agrees at 10 bases. V lost 4 bases, J lost 5 bases, and 3 bases stayed unmatched. CDR1 SGHRS and CDR2 YFSETQ come from the germline V gene. The CDR3 contains 15 residues. The CDR3 loop reads CASSPGQGNNSPLHF. The CDR3 bases are TGCGCCAGCAGCCCGGGACAGGGGAATAATTCACCCCTCCACTTT.

The genes are TRBV20-1 and TRBJ1-6, with D hard to call. V lost 8 bases and J lost 4, with 18 bases in between. CDR3 length equals 15 residues. Germline assignment: CDR1 DFQATT and CDR2 SNEGSKA (reference sequence). CDR3 nucleotide sequence: TGCAGTTCCCCTTTTCGCGGGATATATAATTCACCCCTCCACTTT. This sequence encodes CSSPFRGIYNSPLHF.

This clonotype was seen only a few times. The chain links TRBV10-3 to TRBJ1-1, with unresolved D. Trimming left V 0 bases short and J 3 bases short, with 14 bases between. The CDR3 contains 16 residues. The germline gives CDR1 ENHRY, CDR2 SYGVKD. The CDR3 here is CAISESPPNMDTEAFF. The CDR3 DNA reads TGTGCCATCAGTGAGTCGCCCCCAAATATGGACACTGAAGCTTTCTTT.

This clonotype came up a few times. The V gene is TRBV7-9, the J gene TRBJ2-1; 12 bases line up with TRBD2. Germline V CDR1 and CDR2: SEHNR, FQNEAQ (reference sequence). With V trimmed by 1 base and J by 9 bases, 7 bases remained unmatched. This CDR3 has 16 amino acids. CDR3 residues: CASSLGPSGGASEQFF. CDR3 nucleotide sequence: TGTGCCAGCAGCTTAGGTCCTAGCGGGGGGGCGAGTGAGCAGTTCTTC. Looking up the rest from reference TRBV7-9 and TRBJ2-1 gives the full variable domain: DTGVSQNPRHKITKRGQNVTFRCDPISEHNRLYWYRQTLGQGPEFLTYFQNEAQLEKSRLLSDRFSAERPKGSFSTLEIQRTEQGDSAMYLCASSLGPSGGASEQFFGPGTRLTVL.

The rearrangement joins TRBV11-3 to TRBJ2-3; a weak D match, TRBD2 (6 bases). Per germline, CDR1 SGHNT and CDR2 YENEEA. The CDR3 covers 15 residues. Trimming cost V 3 bases and J 4 bases, with 14 bases left between them. DNA for the CDR3: TGTGCCAGCAGCTTGGGCGGGGAAGGGGCAGATACGCAGTATTTT. Protein: CASSLGGEGADTQYF.

A few counts support this clonotype. The J gene is TRBJ2-7, the V gene TRBV5-6, with D hard to call. This CDR3 comprises 13 residues. The ends were cut back, 4 bases at V and 3 bases at J, with 11 bases in the middle. Looked up from germline, CDR1 is SGHDT and CDR2 is YYEEEE. The CDR3 loop reads CASSAGRFYEQYF. CDR3 bases: TGTGCCAGCAGCGCCGGTCGTTTCTACGAGCAGTACTTC.

The CDR3: CASSSDLAQHF. CDR3 sequence (DNA): TGTGCCAGCAGTTCGGACCTAGCCCAGCATTTT. This chain uses TRBV6-2 or TRBV6-3 with TRBJ1-5; no clear D. Trimming took off 4 bases at V and 11 bases at J, with 9 bases between the two ends. This CDR3 contains 11 residues. Germline V CDR1 and CDR2: MNHEY, SVGEGT.

V is TRBV7-8 and J is TRBJ2-7; TRBD2 agrees at 9 bases. Germline CDR1 reads SGHVS; CDR2 reads FQNEAQ. The CDR3 spans 15 residues. The junction had 7 bases not matched to a gene; V was cut back by 5 bases and J by 2 bases. The CDR3 loop is CASSVFSGGTYEQYF. The CDR3 bases are TGTGCCAGCAGCGTATTTAGCGGGGGAACCTACGAGCAGTACTTC.

This clonotype was seen ten or more times. The genes are TRBV6-5 and TRBJ1-2; D gene uncertain. Germline CDR1 reads MNHEY; CDR2 reads SVGAGI. V gave up 0 bases and J gave up 3 bases, with 14 bases separating them. This CDR3 has 16 amino acids. The CDR3 sequence is CASSYSRLTKHYGYTF. CDR3 sequence (DNA): TGTGCCAGCAGTTACTCCCGTCTCACCAAACACTATGGCTACACCTTC.

In this sample, this clonotype turned up a few times. V and J are TRBV25-1 and TRBJ2-4; D not resolved. V gave up 3 bases and J gave up 4 bases, with 13 bases separating them. There are 15 residues in the CDR3. Per the germline V gene, CDR1 is MGHDK and CDR2 is SYGVNS. The CDR3 bases are TGTGCCAGCAGTGATCGTAGGGCAGCTAAAAACATTCAGTACTTC. Amino acid sequence: CASSDRRAAKNIQYF.

J is TRBJ2-1 and V is TRBV3-1; D uncertain. This CDR3 contains 15 residues. Trimming left V 2 bases short and J 1 base short, with 9 bases between. CDR1 is LGHDT and CDR2 is YNNKEL in the germline V gene (reference sequence). CDR3 protein: CASSQLVGSYNEQFF. Written as DNA, the CDR3 is TGTGCCAGCAGCCAACTAGTAGGGTCCTACAATGAGCAGTTCTTC.

CDR3 nucleotide sequence: TGTGCCAGCTCAGCGGGACAGCCCTACGAGCAGTACTTC. It encodes CASSAGQPYEQYF. The gene calls are TRBV18 and TRBJ2-7; D possibly corresponds to TRBD1 (7 bases). The length of the CDR3 is 13 residues. Deletions cut 5 bases from V and 2 bases from J, with 10 bases between. Germline CDR1 is KGHSH and CDR2 is LQKENI.

The chain combines TRBV6-1 with TRBJ2-5; D call uncertain. V gave up 7 bases and J gave up 0 bases, with 21 bases separating them. This CDR3 comprises 17 residues. Germline values: CDR1 MNHNS, CDR2 SASEGT. In DNA form, the CDR3 reads TGTGCCAGCAACCAACCAACGACCGCGCTGAACCAAGAGACCCAGTACTTC. It codes for CASNQPTTALNQETQYF.

The V and J genes are TRBV20-1 and TRBJ2-7; TRBD2 matches 10 bases. Trimming took 5 bases from V and 7 from J; bases not matched to a gene: 8. This CDR3 contains 13 residues. The germline V gene encodes CDR1 DFQATT and CDR2 SNEGSKA (reference sequence). The CDR3 protein is CSASSGSTGEQYF. CDR3 DNA: TGCAGTGCTTCTAGCGGGAGTACTGGGGAGCAGTACTTC.

This clonotype has more than one count but fewer than ten. This chain uses TRBV6-6 with TRBJ2-1; D possibly corresponds to TRBD2 (6 bases). Trimming shortened V by 5 bases and J by 9 bases, and 17 bases separated the two germline ends. Germline CDR1 and CDR2: MNHNY and SVGAGI (reference sequence). This CDR3 has 14 residues. Here the CDR3 reads CASSPGGIVVEQFF. For the CDR3, the DNA is TGTGCCAGCAGTCCCGGGGGAATTGTCGTTGAGCAGTTCTTC.